Listed below are T cell receptor beta chains from one sample, sequenced in a study of breast tumors, draining lymph nodes, adjacent tissues. TCRdb itself ran the multiplex PCR reads through MiXCR, one entry per CDR3 protein. The sample holds approximately 280,000 distinct CDR3 sequences; over 25% are singletons and the top ten take 1.1%. Sequencing was done on a sample of axillary lymph node tissue. The receptors shown here come from a female donor with breast cancer. Some clones in this sample may be carry-over from other donors' samples. CDR3s include the opening cysteine and the closing phenylalanine or tryptophan. A D gene is named only where the DNA matches it firmly. Clone size appears in some rows only: once, few, many, or a class for an expanded clone.

J,D,size,V,CDR3,DNA
TRBJ1-1,TRBD1,few,TRBV11-2,CASKGGGTGTEAFF,TGTGCCAGCAAAGGGGGCGGTACAGGGACTGAAGCTTTCTTT
TRBJ2-7,TRBD1,many,TRBV7-9,CASSLATGQGKYEQYF,TGTGCCAGCAGCTTAGCGACGGGACAGGGGAAGTACGAGCAGTACTTC
TRBJ2-5,TRBD2,few,TRBV28,CASSLAIAGATGETQYF,TGTGCCAGCAGTTTGGCAATAGCGGGGGCAACGGGGGAGACCCAGTACTTC
TRBJ2-5,-,once,TRBV7-2,CAVPLETQYF,TGTGCCGTTCCACTGGAGACCCAGTACTTC
TRBJ1-3,-,once,TRBV10-3,CAISTGPHSTGSTIYF,TGTGCCATCAGTACAGGGCCACATTCCACTGGAAGCACCATATATTTT
TRBJ1-2,-,many,TRBV20-1,CSARDGVGYGYTF,TGCAGTGCTAGAGATGGGGTGGGCTATGGCTACACCTTC
TRBJ2-3,-,many,TRBV6-6,CASSYRPGADTQYF,TGTGCCAGCAGTTACCGACCAGGGGCAGATACGCAGTATTTT
TRBJ1-5,-,once,TRBV7-6,CASKRGGGNSYEQPQHF,TGTGCCAGCAAGAGGGGCGGAGGCAACTCCTACGAGCAGCCCCAGCATTTT
TRBJ1-2,-,many,TRBV12-3/TRBV12-4,CASTRGGLANYGYTF,TGTGCCAGCACCCGGGGGGGTCTGGCGAACTATGGCTACACCTTC
TRBJ2-7,-,many,TRBV7-2,CASSPQYGAYEQYF,TGTGCCAGCAGCCCCCAATATGGAGCCTACGAGCAGTACTTC
TRBJ2-2,-,-,TRBV18,CASSDRSGDGELFF,TGTGCCAGCTCAGATCGATCCGGCGACGGGGAGCTGTTTTTT
TRBJ2-1,-,many,TRBV7-2,CASSLALDRPEQFF,TGTGCCAGCAGCTTAGCATTGGACCGCCCTGAGCAGTTCTTC
TRBJ2-1,-,many,TRBV7-7,CASSLDRNNEQFF,TGTGCTAGCAGCTTAGATAGGAACAATGAGCAGTTCTTC
TRBJ2-5,TRBD2,-,TRBV2,CASSSGIGETQYF,TGTGCCAGCAGTAGCGGGATCGGAGAGACCCAGTACTTC
TRBJ1-2,TRBD1,-,TRBV12-3/TRBV12-4,CAGKPSGGASYGYTF,TGTGCCGGCAAACCATCAGGGGGCGCGAGCTATGGCTACACCTTC
TRBJ1-2,-,many,TRBV19,CASSNYNYGYTF,TGTGCCAGTAGTAACTATAACTATGGCTACACCTTC
TRBJ2-7,-,many,TRBV7-8,CASSPGGIPEQYF,TGTGCCAGCAGCCCGGGCGGGATCCCCGAGCAGTACTTC
TRBJ1-5,TRBD1,many,TRBV6-6,CASDPAGGLNQPQHF,TGTGCCAGCGACCCGGCAGGGGGTCTTAATCAGCCCCAGCATTTT
TRBJ2-7,-,many,TRBV30,CAWSVLGFEQYF,TGTGCCTGGAGTGTACTAGGGTTCGAGCAGTACTTC
TRBJ1-2,-,many,TRBV20-1,CSASLRGPPYGYTF,TGCAGTGCTTCCTTACGAGGACCCCCCTATGGCTACACCTTC
TRBJ2-7,-,-,TRBV7-9,CASSSRASQAYEQHF,TGTGCCAGCAGCTCACGGGCTAGCCAGGCCTACGAGCAGCACTTC
TRBJ1-1,TRBD1,-,TRBV7-3,CASSPRQGSGITEAFF,TGTGCCAGCAGCCCTCGACAGGGGTCGGGTATCACTGAAGCTTTCTTT
TRBJ2-3,-,many,TRBV12-5,CASGLVISISTDTQYF,TGTGCTAGTGGTTTGGTAATCTCGATAAGCACAGATACGCAGTATTTT
TRBJ2-6,TRBD1,many,TRBV4-3,CASSPGQGAVPGANVLTF,TGCGCCAGCAGCCCGGGACAGGGGGCGGTTCCTGGGGCCAACGTCCTGACTTTC
TRBJ2-3,TRBD1,many,TRBV7-9,CASSGQGTDTQYF,TGTGCCAGCAGCGGACAGGGCACAGATACGCAGTATTTT
TRBJ2-5,-,many,TRBV29-1,CSVDGGVSQETQYF,TGCAGCGTTGACGGGGGAGTAAGTCAAGAGACCCAGTACTTC
TRBJ1-4,-,many,TRBV4-2,CASSQDRPGPTNEKLFF,TGTGCCAGCAGCCAAGATCGACCTGGACCCACTAATGAAAAACTGTTTTTT
TRBJ2-3,-,few,TRBV27,CASSKNLATDTQYF,TGTGCCAGCAGCAAGAACTTAGCAACAGATACGCAGTATTTT
TRBJ2-1,-,many,TRBV12-3/TRBV12-4,CASSLVAEYNEQFF,TGTGCCAGCAGTTTAGTCGCGGAGTACAATGAGCAGTTCTTC
TRBJ2-7,-,-,TRBV10-3,CAISGRGQLYSYEQYF,TGTGCCATCAGTGGAAGAGGACAGCTATATTCCTACGAGCAGTACTTC
TRBJ1-6,-,-,TRBV7-2,CASSPGTGRSPLHF,TGTGCCAGCAGCCCCGGCACAGGGAGGTCTCCCCTCCACTTT
TRBJ1-2,-,many,TRBV30,CAWSPREGLGGYTF,TGTGCCTGGAGCCCACGGGAGGGGCTGGGTGGCTACACCTTC
TRBJ2-1,-,-,TRBV12-3/TRBV12-4,CASSSRDSISYNEQFF,TGTGCCAGCAGTAGCCGGGACTCAATCTCCTACAATGAGCAGTTCTTC
TRBJ2-7,TRBD2,-,TRBV12-5,CASGPRSQSTSGRALGYGQYF,TGTGCTAGTGGTCCCCGGTCCCAGTCGACTAGCGGGAGGGCCTTGGGCTACGGGCAGTACTTC
TRBJ2-1,TRBD2,few,TRBV5-6,CASSYLAGAGYNEQFF,TGTGCCAGCAGCTACCTAGCGGGAGCCGGTTACAATGAGCAGTTCTTC
TRBJ2-3,-,many,TRBV12-3/TRBV12-4,CASSLFFRSDTQYF,TGTGCCAGCAGTTTATTCTTCAGGTCAGATACGCAGTATTTT
TRBJ1-4,-,many,TRBV20-1,CSASDHRGASEKLFF,TGCAGTGCTAGTGACCATAGGGGAGCTTCTGAAAAACTGTTTTTT
TRBJ1-2,-,many,TRBV5-7,CASRMAGKADGYTF,TGTGCCAGCAGGATGGCAGGAAAGGCGGATGGCTACACCTTC
TRBJ2-1,TRBD2,many,TRBV7-9,CASSRTSGRAHEQFF,TGTGCCAGCAGCCGAACTAGCGGGAGGGCCCATGAGCAGTTCTTC
TRBJ2-7,-,-,TRBV20-1,CSARERLVPPYEQYF,TGCAGTGCTAGAGAGAGGTTAGTGCCCCCGTACGAGCAGTACTTC
TRBJ2-6,-,many,TRBV19,CASRPVLPGRSSGANVLTF,TGTGCCAGTAGACCAGTATTACCGGGACGAAGCTCTGGGGCCAACGTCCTGACTTTC
TRBJ2-1,-,many,TRBV15,CATSRDRGGGYNEQFF,TGTGCCACCAGCAGAGATCGGGGAGGAGGCTACAATGAGCAGTTCTTC
TRBJ1-2,-,-,TRBV29-1,CSVEQGPKDYGYTF,TGCAGCGTGGAGCAGGGGCCCAAGGACTATGGCTACACCTTC
TRBJ2-7,TRBD1,-,TRBV20-1,CSARTGVGYEQYF,TGCAGTGCTAGGACAGGGGTGGGCTACGAGCAGTACTTC
TRBJ2-1,-,once,TRBV10-3,CAIMPSRGSAGFF,TGTGCCATCATGCCGTCGCGGGGCAGTGCGGGGTTCTTC
TRBJ2-1,-,many,TRBV19,CASSIKWLRRDEQFF,TGTGCCAGTAGTATTAAGTGGCTTCGGCGGGATGAGCAGTTCTTC
TRBJ1-1,-,-,TRBV7-6,CASSLAWGNTEAFF,TGTGCCAGCAGCTTAGCGTGGGGGAACACTGAAGCTTTCTTT
TRBJ2-7,TRBD2,few,TRBV3-1,CASSQNRLAGLTYEQYF,TGTGCCAGCAGCCAAAACCGACTAGCGGGGCTGACCTACGAGCAGTACTTC
TRBJ2-3,-,many,TRBV11-2,CASSLDGDTQYF,TGTGCCAGCAGCTTAGATGGAGATACGCAGTATTTT
TRBJ2-5,-,many,TRBV10-3,CAISESLGSETQYF,TGTGCCATCAGTGAGTCGTTGGGCTCGGAGACCCAGTACTTC
TRBJ2-7,-,-,TRBV28,CASSLLSRRGYEQYF,TGTGCCAGCAGTTTGTTGTCGAGGCGGGGATACGAGCAGTACTTC
TRBJ1-5,-,many,TRBV12-3/TRBV12-4,CASARRGSNQPQHF,TGTGCCAGCGCAAGGCGCGGTAGCAATCAGCCCCAGCATTTT
TRBJ1-6,-,many,TRBV6-1,CASSVTGDNSPLHF,TGTGCCAGCAGTGTGACAGGAGATAATTCACCCCTCCACTTT
TRBJ1-2,-,many,TRBV2,CASTLAGFGYGYTF,TGTGCCAGCACCCTAGCCGGGTTTGGCTATGGCTACACCTTC
TRBJ1-3,TRBD1,-,TRBV29-1,CSVGGGTGNTIYF,TGCAGCGTTGGAGGGGGCACTGGAAACACCATATATTTT